The present TCR beta chain was sequenced within a study of lung T cells in sarcoidosis with Löfgren's syndrome. Study-wide context: Repertoire analyses centered on Löfgren's syndrome patients.

With V trimmed by 6 bases and J by 2 bases, 4 bases remained unmatched. This CDR3 contains 15 residues. This clonotype was detected only a few times. The target antigen is unknown. General observations from the study: TRAV12-1 and TRBV2 were reportedly most expanded in Löfgren's patients. Multiple Löfgren's syndrome patients reportedly shared TRAV12-1 and TRBV2 CDR3 motifs, suggesting public CD4+ TCRs.

TCRdb re-derived calls from the reads in MiXCR, one entry per CDR3 protein. The sample shows 50,000 to 65,000 distinct CDR3 sequences, 21% of them seen only once. The sequencing input was CD4+ T cells from PBMCs. The TCR sequence derives from a human donor with sarcoidosis (Löfgren's syndrome or another form), or a control subject (not recorded which). The chain carries TRBV12-3 or TRBV12-4 and TRBJ2-3; the match to TRBD1 covers 11 bases. In nucleotides, the CDR3 is TGTGCCAGCAGCCCCGGACAGGGGGCCACAGATACGCAGTATTTT. Translating gives CASSPGQGATDTQYF.